Each of the 16 T cell receptor beta chains below was sequenced from the same sample in a study of T cell responses to AZD1222 COVID-19 vaccine. Sequencing was performed with immunoSEQ multiplex PCR; in TCRdb, only in-frame clones are kept and a portion is missing. The sample lists about 100,000 clones, about 89% occurring once. The sequences come from peripheral blood, collected on day 0 of AZD1222 vaccination. Receptors were obtained from an adult in good health.

The count of this clone is one. The chain recombines TRBV10-3 with TRBJ2-2, with TRBD1 matching 8 bases. The germline gives CDR1 ENHRY, CDR2 SYGVKD. With 6 bases clipped from V and 1 base from J, the junction kept 7 bases outside the gene matches. CDR3 length equals 16 residues. This CDR3 reads CAIRTLGTGNTGELFF. The CDR3 DNA is TGTGCCATCAGGACTTTAGGGACAGGGAACACCGGGGAGCTGTTTTTT.

This clone turned up a few times. The genes are TRBV19 and TRBJ2-3; D is perhaps TRBD2 (6 bases). Germline CDR1 and CDR2: LNHDA and SQIVND (reference sequence). This CDR3 spans 16 amino acids. V lost 1 base and J 2 bases, leaving 13 bases between the germline ends. The CDR3 here is CASSIVAGRYTDTQYF. CDR3 bases: TGTGCCAGTAGTATAGTGGCGGGGCGATACACAGATACGCAGTATTTT.

The chain joins TRBV6-1 to TRBJ2-6; the D is unclear. Between the trimmed V and J ends, which lost 3 bases and 0 bases, there was a span of 6 bases. The CDR3 loop spans 15 amino acids. CDR1 is MNHNS and CDR2 is SASEGT in the germline V gene. The CDR3 here is CASSDGDSGANVLTF. CDR3 sequence (DNA): TGTGCCAGCAGTGACGGAGACTCTGGGGCCAACGTCCTGACTTTC.

The chain recombines TRBV6-4 with TRBJ1-1; D gene unclear. In germline, CDR1 is MRHNA, CDR2 SNTAGT. Trimming stripped 4 bases from V and 5 bases from J, with 11 bases between. The CDR3 runs 13 residues. The CDR3 sequence is CASSASGQTEAFF. CDR3 bases: TGTGCCAGCAGTGCTTCCGGCCAGACTGAAGCTTTCTTT.

The DNA for the CDR3 is TGTGCCAGCAGCCCAACCGACACTGAAGCTTTCTTT. It codes for CASSPTDTEAFF. This sequence joins TRBV7-9 and TRBJ1-1; D gene unclear. V was trimmed by 5 bases and J by 3 bases, leaving 7 bases between them. Looked up from germline, CDR1 is SEHNR and CDR2 is FQNEAQ (reference sequence). The length of the CDR3 is 12 residues.

A single count supports this clone. The J gene is TRBJ2-5, the V gene TRBV2, with 11 bases aligning to TRBD1. J was trimmed by 5 bases and V by 8 bases; bases with no gene match: 1. The CDR3 length is 12 residues. Germline assignment: CDR1 SNHLY and CDR2 FYNNEI. CDR3 bases: TGTGCCAGCCGGGACAGGGGGGAGACCCAGTACTTC. The encoded protein is CASRDRGETQYF.

The gene calls are TRBV2 and TRBJ2-5; tentative D call: TRBD2 (6 bases). Germline V gives CDR1 SNHLY, CDR2 FYNNEI. V lost 8 bases and J lost 3, with 13 bases in between. The CDR3 is 13 residues long. CDR3 in amino acids: CASSLGLEETQYF. The CDR3 nucleotides read TGTGCCAGCTCCCTGGGACTGGAAGAGACCCAGTACTTC.

The chain couples TRBV5-5 to TRBJ2-7; 8 bases match TRBD1. The germline CDR1 and CDR2 sequences are SGHKS and YYEKEE (reference sequence). The CDR3 covers 14 residues. V lost 3 bases, J lost 5 bases, and 7 bases stayed unmatched. The DNA for the CDR3 is TGTGCCAGCAGCTCACGGGACAGGTTTAACGAGCAGTACTTC. Translating gives CASSSRDRFNEQYF.

CDR3 protein: CASSYEGRGPYGYTF. The CDR3 bases are TGTGCCAGCAGTTACGAGGGCAGGGGACCTTATGGCTACACCTTC. J is TRBJ1-2 and V is TRBV6-6, with D possibly matching TRBD1 (6 bases). The V end lost 2 bases, the J end lost 5 bases, and 15 bases lay between the germline ends. Germline lookup yields CDR1 MNHNY and CDR2 SVGAGI (reference sequence). The CDR3 has 15 residues.

This clone was seen once. This sequence joins TRBV7-9 and TRBJ1-1, with a possible D match to TRBD1 (6 bases). V shed 5 bases and J shed 1 base, with 17 bases lying between them. CDR1 is SEHNR and CDR2 is FQNEAQ in the germline V gene (reference sequence). The CDR3 extends over 16 amino acids. CDR3 DNA: TGTGCCAGCAGCCCCGGGGGGCGGGGAGGGAACACTGAAGCTTTCTTT. Amino acids: CASSPGGRGGNTEAFF.

This rearrangement joins TRBV28 to TRBJ1-4, with a tentative D call TRBD1 (5 bases). The V gene's germline CDR1 is MDHEN and CDR2 SYDVKM. This CDR3 comprises 15 residues. Trimming left V 6 bases short and J 8 bases short, with 19 bases between. The CDR3 DNA sequence: TGTGCCAGCAGAAAAACCGGGGGAGTTGGAGAAAAACTGTTTTTT. It codes for CASRKTGGVGEKLFF.

The chain links TRBV3-1 (or the pseudogene TRBV3-2) to TRBJ1-1; no clear D gene. Trimming took 1 base from V and 3 from J, leaving 6 bases between them. The CDR3 length is 13 residues. Germline CDR1 is LGHDT and CDR2 is YNNKEL (reference sequence). CDR3 amino acids: CASSQGVYTEAFF. The CDR3 DNA follows: TGTGCCAGCAGCCAAGGGGTGTACACTGAAGCTTTCTTT.

This clone was detected only a few times. Within the sample, other DNA sequences also encode this same CDR3. The rearrangement joins TRBV3-1 (or the pseudogene TRBV3-2) to TRBJ2-3; 11 positions match TRBD2. The germline V gene encodes CDR1 LGHDT and CDR2 YNNKEL (reference sequence). After removal of 6 bases from V and 3 bases from J, the junction contained 2 bases not matched to a gene. The CDR3 contains 14 residues. CDR3 region: CASSGTSGTDTQYF. The DNA for the CDR3 is TGTGCCAGCAGTGGGACTAGCGGTACAGATACGCAGTATTTT.

Only a few counts were recorded for this clone. This chain links TRBV27 with TRBJ1-2; tentative D call: TRBD1 (5 bases). Germline V CDR1 and CDR2: MNHEY, SMNVEV (reference sequence). The CDR3 consists of 17 residues. The ends were cut back, 10 bases at V and 4 bases at J, with 28 bases in the middle. CDR3 sequence reads: CATHGPQGGNVGYGYTF. The CDR3 nucleotides are TGTGCCACTCATGGCCCCCAGGGAGGAAATGTAGGCTATGGCTACACCTTC.

J is TRBJ1-1 and V is TRBV25-1; D is ambiguous. This CDR3 has 13 amino acids. V was pared by 8 bases and J by 8 bases, with 18 bases between. Germline loops: CDR1 MGHDK, CDR2 SYGVNS. CDR3 DNA: TGTGCCAGCCGTAACCTCCGGGAAGCCGAAGCTTTCTTT. Its protein product is CASRNLREAEAFF.

The rearrangement joins TRBV2 to TRBJ1-1, with 8 bases lining up with TRBD1. The CDR3 runs to 13 residues. V shed 4 bases and J 6 bases; nucleotides not matched to a gene: 4. Looked up from germline, CDR1 is SNHLY and CDR2 is FYNNEI. For the CDR3, the DNA is TGTGCCAGCAGTGGACAGGGGCGGCCTGAAGCTTTCTTT. It specifies CASSGQGRPEAFF.